A selection of T cell receptor beta chains follows, all from one sample in a study of T cell responses to AZD1222 COVID-19 vaccine. Using immunoSEQ multiplex PCR, the repertoire was profiled, and TCRdb retains in-frame clones only, with some absent. The table includes roughly 140,000 clones, approximately 92% detected once. The specimen comprised peripheral blood, sampled on day 0 of AZD1222 vaccination. These receptors came from an adult in good health. Each CDR3 is given with its conserved first and last residue. The order of the fields is CDR3 length, clone size, D gene, V gene, J gene, CDR3 DNA, CDR3 protein. D genes are given only for firm matches. A clone size is listed for some rows: how often the clone was seen (once, few, many), or a class if it is expanded.

>18|.|TRBD2|TRBV5-1|TRBJ2-1
TGCGCCAGCACCGGCTTAGGAGCTAGCGGGCTATCCTACAATGAGCAGTTCTTC
CASTGLGASGLSYNEQFF
>13|.|.|TRBV5-1|TRBJ1-1
TGCGCCAGCAGCTGGGACGCGCAAACTGAAGCTTTCTTT
CASSWDAQTEAFF
>13|.|.|TRBV5-6|TRBJ1-2
TGTGCCAGCAGCCCGGCAGGGGTTGATGGCTACACCTTC
CASSPAGVDGYTF
>13|.|.|TRBV6-5|TRBJ2-3
TGTGCCAGCAGCTCTGAGGGCACAGATACGCAGTATTTT
CASSSEGTDTQYF
>15|.|.|TRBV6-4|TRBJ2-3
TGTGCCAGCAGGGCGAGAGCGGGTAGCACAGATACGCAGTATTTT
CASRARAGSTDTQYF
>17|.|TRBD2|TRBV7-9|TRBJ2-2
TGTGCCAGCAGCACCAGACTAGCGGCCCGTAGTGACGGGGAGCTGTTTTTT
CASSTRLAARSDGELFF
>16|.|TRBD1|TRBV7-8|TRBJ2-7
TGTGCCAGCAGCCCCGAATGGCCGGGACAGATCTACGAGCAGTACTTC
CASSPEWPGQIYEQYF
>16|.|TRBD2|TRBV5-4|TRBJ2-1
TGTGCCAGCAGCTTGGGGGGGCTAGCGGGAAAGTATGAGCAGTTCTTC
CASSLGGLAGKYEQFF
>15|.|.|TRBV4-1|TRBJ2-1
TGCGCCAGCAGCCAAGAGATTAACATATACAATGAGCAGTTCTTC
CASSQEINIYNEQFF
>16|.|TRBD2|TRBV9|TRBJ2-3
TGTGCCAGCAGCGTATCTGGGAGGGCCTCCACAGATACGCAGTATTTT
CASSVSGRASTDTQYF
>16|.|.|TRBV27|TRBJ1-1
TGTGCCAGCAGTTTGGGGAATGGGGGGTCCCGGACTGAAGCTTTCTTT
CASSLGNGGSRTEAFF
>14|.|TRBD2|TRBV19|TRBJ2-2
TGTGCCAGTAGTATTGGGGGGGTCGCCGGGGAGCTGTTTTTT
CASSIGGVAGELFF
>16|.|TRBD1|TRBV5-1|TRBJ2-2
TGCGCCAGCAGCTTCCTCGGGACAGGGAACACCGGGGAGCTGTTTTTT
CASSFLGTGNTGELFF
>14|.|.|TRBV5-1|TRBJ2-7
TGCGCCAGCAGCTTCGGGCAGCCCCGCGGGTGGCAGTACTTC
CASSFGQPRGWQYF
>13|once|.|TRBV6-5|TRBJ2-3
TGTGCCAGCAGTCCCAAAATCACAGATACGCAGTATTTT
CASSPKITDTQYF
>14|.|.|TRBV5-1|TRBJ1-4
TGCGCCAGCAGCGACCCGGGCGGTAATGAAAAACTGTTTTTT
CASSDPGGNEKLFF
>14|.|.|TRBV28|TRBJ1-1
TGTGCCAGCAGTTGGGTATCGATGAACACTGAAGCTTTCTTT
CASSWVSMNTEAFF
>14|.|.|TRBV9|TRBJ1-2
TGTGCCAGCAGCGTAGAGGAAGTGGGCTATGGCTACACCTTC
CASSVEEVGYGYTF
>15|.|.|TRBV14|TRBJ1-6
TGTGCCAGCAGCCAAGATAGAATCGAATGGGCAGCCCTCCACTTT
CASSQDRIEWAALHF
>15|.|TRBD2|TRBV4-1|TRBJ2-1
TGCGCCAGCGGACGGACTAGCGGGACTTACAATGAGCAGTTCTTC
CASGRTSGTYNEQFF
>17|.|.|TRBV9|TRBJ2-1
TGTGCCAGCAGCGAGGGCCCCCAGGGAATGGTAACCAATGAGCAGTTCTTC
CASSEGPQGMVTNEQFF
>16|.|.|TRBV7-6|TRBJ2-2
TGTGCCAGCAGCTTGGGACTCCCGGGGCTGGCCGGGGAGCTGTTTTTT
CASSLGLPGLAGELFF
>12|.|TRBD1|TRBV6-5|TRBJ1-2
TGTGCCAGCGGAACAGGGGCGGGTGGCTACACCTTC
CASGTGAGGYTF
>16|once|.|TRBV19|TRBJ1-5
TGTGCCAGTAGTAACAGGGAAGGTGGTCTTAATCAGCCCCAGCATTTT
CASSNREGGLNQPQHF
>15|.|.|TRBV4-1|TRBJ1-1
TGCGCCAGCAGCCAGGGTTACAGGAAGGTCACTGAAGCTTTCTTT
CASSQGYRKVTEAFF
>15|.|TRBD2|TRBV5-4|TRBJ2-2
TGTGCCAGCAGCTTGGGCGGGAGGGCCTCCGGGGAGCTGTTTTTT
CASSLGGRASGELFF
>14|.|.|TRBV3-1/TRBV3-2|TRBJ1-3
TGTGCCAGCAGCCTGACGGACTCTGGAAACACCATATATTTT
CASSLTDSGNTIYF
>10|.|.|TRBV20-1|TRBJ2-5
TGCAGTGTCCTCGGCGAGACCCAGTACTTC
CSVLGETQYF
>13|.|.|TRBV7-9|TRBJ1-5
TGTGCCAGCAGCTTAGGGCAGAATCAGCCCCAGCATTTT
CASSLGQNQPQHF
>15|.|.|TRBV7-2|TRBJ1-5
TGTGCCAGCAGCTTGCTCTTAATAGCAAATCAGCCCCAGCATTTT
CASSLLLIANQPQHF
>15|.|.|TRBV5-7|TRBJ1-5
TGTGCCAGCAGCTTTGACCGGGGCAACAATCAGCCCCAGCATTTT
CASSFDRGNNQPQHF
>15|.|.|TRBV2|TRBJ2-1
TGTGCCAGCAGTCTCCAGGGGGGTCCCTACAATGAGCAGTTCTTC
CASSLQGGPYNEQFF
>14|.|TRBD1|TRBV5-4|TRBJ1-2
TGTGCCAGCAGGTACAGGGGAAAAGGATATGGCTACACCTTC
CASRYRGKGYGYTF
>13|.|.|TRBV6-5|TRBJ2-1
TGTGCCAGCAGCACAGGGTGGTTCAATGAGCAGTTCTTC
CASSTGWFNEQFF
>15|.|.|TRBV5-1|TRBJ2-7
TGCGCCAGCAGGTTTACCGTCGGAGGACCCTACGAGCAGTACTTC
CASRFTVGGPYEQYF